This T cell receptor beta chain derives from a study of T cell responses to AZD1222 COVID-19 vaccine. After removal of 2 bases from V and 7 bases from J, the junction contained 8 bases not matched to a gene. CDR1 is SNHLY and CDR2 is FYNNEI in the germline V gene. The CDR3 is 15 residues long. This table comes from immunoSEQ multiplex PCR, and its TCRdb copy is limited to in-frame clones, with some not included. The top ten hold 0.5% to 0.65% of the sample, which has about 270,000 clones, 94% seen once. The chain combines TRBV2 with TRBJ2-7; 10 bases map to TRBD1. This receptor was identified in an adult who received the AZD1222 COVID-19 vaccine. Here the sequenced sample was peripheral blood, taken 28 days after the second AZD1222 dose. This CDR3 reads CASSEMGQGPMEQYF. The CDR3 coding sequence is TGTGCCAGCAGTGAAATGGGACAGGGGCCTATGGAGCAGTACTTC.